The 9 T cell receptor beta chains in this list originate from one sample, sequenced in a study of shared clonotypes between healthy human individuals. Measured with immunoSEQ multiplex PCR; TCRdb has only the in-frame clones, and not every one. The repertoire holds about 990,000 clones, 70% to 80% seen once, with around 0.6% in the top ten. Sequenced input: memory CD4+ T cells from PBMCs. This sample's subset: CD45RA-negative fraction. Receptors were obtained from a man between 18 and 35 years old in good health. Some clones in this sample may be carry-over from other donors' samples.

This clone was detected a few times. The rearrangement uses TRBV11-2 and TRBJ1-1, with 7 bases lining up with TRBD1. V shed 5 bases and J 10 bases; nucleotides not matched to a gene: 4. This CDR3 region has 11 residues. Germline V gene data show CDR1 as SGHAT and CDR2 as FQNNGV. Here the CDR3 DNA reads TGTGCCAGCAGCCCAGGGGGGGGAGCTTTCTTT. The encoded protein is CASSPGGGAFF.

This clone has only a few counts. The chain links TRBV14 to TRBJ1-2; 9 positions match TRBD1. Germline CDR1 reads SGHDN; CDR2 reads FVKESK. This CDR3 has 15 residues. V trimming: 2 bases; J trimming: 8 bases; junction bases outside the gene matches: 9. This CDR3 is CASSQTRDRVFGYTF. In DNA, the CDR3 is TGTGCCAGCAGCCAAACCCGGGACAGGGTGTTCGGCTACACCTTC.

This clone has just one count. The same CDR3 can be traced to other DNA sequences in this sample. The V and J genes are TRBV28 and TRBJ1-2; D may be TRBD1 (5 bases). This CDR3 is 11 amino acids long. Per the germline V gene, CDR1 is MDHEN and CDR2 is SYDVKM. V shed 4 bases and J shed 8 bases, with 8 bases lying between them. Here the CDR3 DNA reads TGTGCCAGCAGTTCCAGGGAAGGCTACACCTTC. This gives the protein CASSSREGYTF.

This clone was counted a few times. This chain connects TRBV10-3 to TRBJ2-5; 8 positions match TRBD2. Germline CDR1 ENHRY, CDR2 SYGVKD. The V and J ends lost 4 bases and 5 bases, in that order; junction bases with no gene match: 3. The CDR3 length is 13 residues. The CDR3 reads CAISAGGDETQYF. The DNA for the CDR3 is TGTGCCATCAGTGCGGGAGGGGATGAGACCCAGTACTTC.

This clone has only a few counts. This sequence joins TRBV27 and TRBJ2-3; D could derive from TRBD1 or TRBD2 (5 bases each). Per the germline V gene, CDR1 is MNHEY and CDR2 is SMNVEV (reference sequence). There are 14 residues in the CDR3. Trimming cost V 2 bases and J 7 bases, with 13 bases left between them. The CDR3 sequence is CASSLKGSVNTQYF. CDR3 sequence (DNA): TGTGCCAGCAGTTTAAAGGGGAGTGTGAATACGCAGTATTTT.

This clone was found once. V is TRBV30 and J is TRBJ2-3; 7 bases are a match to TRBD1. V was clipped by 0 bases and J by 11 bases; unmatched bases: 5. Germline V gene sequence: CDR1 GTSNPN, CDR2 SVGIG (reference sequence). This CDR3 is 12 amino acids long. The DNA for the CDR3 is TGTGCCTGGAGTGTAACAGGGGCCGTGCAGTATTTT. Its protein product is CAWSVTGAVQYF.

Points on this clone: Possible read error: a much larger clone is one base away. The chain couples TRBV6-1 to TRBJ2-1; 11 bases map to TRBD2. CDR1 is MNHNS and CDR2 is SASEGT in the germline V gene. This CDR3 has 14 amino acids. V lost 6 bases and J lost 4; bases outside the gene matches: 2. CDR3 region: CASRVAGGYNEQFF. CDR3 DNA: TGTGCCAGCAGAGTAGCGGGAGGGTACAATGAGCAGTTCTTC.

The chain combines TRBV5-1 with TRBJ2-7; D remains unclear. The V end lost 1 base, the J end lost 3 bases, and 11 bases lay between the germline ends. CDR1 and CDR2 (germline): SGHRS, YFSETQ. The CDR3 runs 14 residues. CDR3 sequence reads: CASSLSPTLYEQYF. CDR3 coding DNA: TGCGCCAGCAGCTTGTCCCCAACCCTCTACGAGCAGTACTTC.

This chain joins TRBV5-4 and TRBJ2-1; unclear D gene. This CDR3 contains 14 residues. CDR1 and CDR2 from the germline V gene are SGHNT and YYREEE (reference sequence). Trimming shortened V by 0 bases and J by 5 bases, and 9 bases separated the two germline ends. CDR3 region: CASSLAVKNNEQFF. The CDR3 DNA reads TGTGCCAGCAGCTTGGCTGTCAAGAACAATGAGCAGTTCTTC.